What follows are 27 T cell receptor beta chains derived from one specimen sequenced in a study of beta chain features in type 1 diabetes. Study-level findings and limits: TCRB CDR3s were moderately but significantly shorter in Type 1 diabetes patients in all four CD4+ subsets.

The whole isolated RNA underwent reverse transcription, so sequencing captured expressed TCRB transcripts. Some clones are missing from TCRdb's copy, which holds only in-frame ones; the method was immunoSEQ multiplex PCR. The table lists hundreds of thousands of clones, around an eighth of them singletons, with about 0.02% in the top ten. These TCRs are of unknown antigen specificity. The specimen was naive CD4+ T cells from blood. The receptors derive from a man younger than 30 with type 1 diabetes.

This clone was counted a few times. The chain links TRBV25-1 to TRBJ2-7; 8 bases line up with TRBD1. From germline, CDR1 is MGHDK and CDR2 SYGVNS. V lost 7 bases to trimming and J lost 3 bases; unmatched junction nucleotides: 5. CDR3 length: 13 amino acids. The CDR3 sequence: CASMGTGHYEQYF. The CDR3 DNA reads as TGTGCCAGCATGGGGACAGGACACTACGAGCAGTACTTC.

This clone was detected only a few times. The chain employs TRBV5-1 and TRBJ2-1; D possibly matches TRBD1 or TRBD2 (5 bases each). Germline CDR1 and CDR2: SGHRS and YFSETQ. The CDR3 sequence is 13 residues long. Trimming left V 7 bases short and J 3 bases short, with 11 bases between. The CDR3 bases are TGCGCCAGCGGGGGTGGTGACTACAATGAGCAGTTCTTC. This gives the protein CASGGGDYNEQFF.

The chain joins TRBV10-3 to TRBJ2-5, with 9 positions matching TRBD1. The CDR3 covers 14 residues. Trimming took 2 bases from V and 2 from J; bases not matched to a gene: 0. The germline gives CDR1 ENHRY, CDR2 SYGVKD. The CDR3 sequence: CAISEGTGQETQYF. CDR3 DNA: TGTGCCATCAGTGAGGGGACAGGGCAAGAGACCCAGTACTTC.

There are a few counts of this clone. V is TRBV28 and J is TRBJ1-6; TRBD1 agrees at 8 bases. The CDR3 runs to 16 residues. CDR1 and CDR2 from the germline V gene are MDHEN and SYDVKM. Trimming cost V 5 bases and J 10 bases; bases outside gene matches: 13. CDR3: CASSPVGQGGRSPLHF. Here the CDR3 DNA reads TGTGCCAGCAGTCCCGTCGGACAGGGAGGTCGGTCACCCCTCCACTTT.

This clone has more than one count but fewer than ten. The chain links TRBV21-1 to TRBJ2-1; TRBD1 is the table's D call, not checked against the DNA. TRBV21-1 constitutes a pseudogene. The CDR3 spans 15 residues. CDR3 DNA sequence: TGTGCCAGCAGCTCCCCGACAGGTGGAAGATATGAGCAGTTCTTC. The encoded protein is CASSSPTGGRYEQFF.

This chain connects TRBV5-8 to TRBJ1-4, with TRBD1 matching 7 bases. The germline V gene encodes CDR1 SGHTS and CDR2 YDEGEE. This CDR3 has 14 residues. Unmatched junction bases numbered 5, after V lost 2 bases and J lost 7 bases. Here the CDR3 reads CASSLEGGVEKLFF. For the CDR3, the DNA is TGTGCCAGCAGCTTAGAAGGGGGCGTTGAAAAACTGTTTTTT.

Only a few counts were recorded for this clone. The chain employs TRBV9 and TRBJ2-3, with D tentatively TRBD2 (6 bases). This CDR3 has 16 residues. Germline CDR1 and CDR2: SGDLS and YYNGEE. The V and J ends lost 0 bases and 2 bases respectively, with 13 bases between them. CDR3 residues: CASSVGIAGTTDTQYF. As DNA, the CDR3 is TGTGCCAGCAGCGTAGGGATTGCGGGGACCACAGATACGCAGTATTTT.

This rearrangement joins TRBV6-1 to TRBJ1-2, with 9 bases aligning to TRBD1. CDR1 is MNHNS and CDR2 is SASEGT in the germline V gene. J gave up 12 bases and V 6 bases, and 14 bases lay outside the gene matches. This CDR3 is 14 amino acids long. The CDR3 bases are TGTGCCAGCAGACCGAACAACCGGGACAGGGTTAACACCTTC. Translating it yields CASRPNNRDRVNTF.

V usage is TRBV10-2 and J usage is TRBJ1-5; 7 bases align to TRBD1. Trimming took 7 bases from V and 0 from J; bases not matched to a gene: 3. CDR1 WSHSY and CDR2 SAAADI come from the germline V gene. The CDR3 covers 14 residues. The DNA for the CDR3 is TGCGCCAGCACGGACAGGCTTAGCAATCAGCCCCAGCATTTT. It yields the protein CASTDRLSNQPQHF.

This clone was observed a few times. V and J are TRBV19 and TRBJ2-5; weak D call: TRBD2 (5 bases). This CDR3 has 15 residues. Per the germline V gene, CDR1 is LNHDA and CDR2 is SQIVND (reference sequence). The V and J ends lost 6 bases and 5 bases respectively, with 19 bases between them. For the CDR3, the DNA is TGTGCCAGTAGGACCTCCGGGAAACCTGGGGAGACCCAGTACTTC. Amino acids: CASRTSGKPGETQYF.

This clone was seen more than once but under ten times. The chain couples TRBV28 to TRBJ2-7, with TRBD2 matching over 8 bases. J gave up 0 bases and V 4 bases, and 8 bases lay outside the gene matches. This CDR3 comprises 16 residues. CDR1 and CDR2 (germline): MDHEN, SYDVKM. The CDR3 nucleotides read TGTGCCAGCAGTTCCCCCGGGCTAGCGGGCTCCTACGAGCAGTACTTC. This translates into CASSSPGLAGSYEQYF.

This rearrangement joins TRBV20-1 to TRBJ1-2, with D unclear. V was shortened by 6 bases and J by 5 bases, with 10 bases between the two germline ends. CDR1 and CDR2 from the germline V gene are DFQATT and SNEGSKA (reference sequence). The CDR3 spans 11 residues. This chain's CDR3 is CSAPSPYGYTF. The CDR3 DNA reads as TGCAGTGCCCCCTCCCCTTATGGCTACACCTTC.

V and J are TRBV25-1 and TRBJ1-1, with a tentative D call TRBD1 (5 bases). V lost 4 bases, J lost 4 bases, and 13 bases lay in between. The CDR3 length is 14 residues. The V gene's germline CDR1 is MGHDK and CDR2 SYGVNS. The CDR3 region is CASSALGRGTEAFF. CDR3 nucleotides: TGTGCCAGCAGTGCCCTGGGACGGGGCACTGAAGCTTTCTTT.

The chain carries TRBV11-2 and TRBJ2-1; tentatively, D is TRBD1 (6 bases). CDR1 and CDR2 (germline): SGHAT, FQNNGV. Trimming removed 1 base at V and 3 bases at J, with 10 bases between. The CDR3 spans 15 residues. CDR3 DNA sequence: TGTGCCAGCAGCTTAGGTCGACAGGTCTACAATGAGCAGTTCTTC. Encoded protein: CASSLGRQVYNEQFF.

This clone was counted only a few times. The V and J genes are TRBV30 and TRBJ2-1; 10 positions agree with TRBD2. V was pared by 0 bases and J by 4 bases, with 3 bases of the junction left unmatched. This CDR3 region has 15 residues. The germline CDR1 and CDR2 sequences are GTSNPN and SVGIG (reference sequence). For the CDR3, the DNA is TGTGCCTGGAGTGTAGGGACTAGCGCATACAATGAGCAGTTCTTC. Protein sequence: CAWSVGTSAYNEQFF.

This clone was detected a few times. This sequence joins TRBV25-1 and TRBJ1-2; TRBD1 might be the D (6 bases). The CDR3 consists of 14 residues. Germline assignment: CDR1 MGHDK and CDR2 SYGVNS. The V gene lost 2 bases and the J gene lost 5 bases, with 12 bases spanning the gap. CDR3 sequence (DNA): TGTGCCAGCAGTGAAGGGGGCACGGGATATGGCTACACCTTC. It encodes CASSEGGTGYGYTF.

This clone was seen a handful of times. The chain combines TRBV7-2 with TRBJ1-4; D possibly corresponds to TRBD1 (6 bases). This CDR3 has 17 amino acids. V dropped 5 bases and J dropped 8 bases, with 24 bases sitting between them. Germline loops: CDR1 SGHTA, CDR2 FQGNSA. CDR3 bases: TGTGCCAGCAGCACGTTGCAGGGACATCTTATGAGGGAAAAACTGTTTTTT. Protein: CASSTLQGHLMREKLFF.

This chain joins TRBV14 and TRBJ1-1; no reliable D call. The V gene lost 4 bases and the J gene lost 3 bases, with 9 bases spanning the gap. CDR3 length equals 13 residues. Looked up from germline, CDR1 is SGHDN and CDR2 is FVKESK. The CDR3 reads CASSLWRDTEAFF. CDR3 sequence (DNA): TGTGCCAGCAGCCTTTGGAGAGACACTGAAGCTTTCTTT. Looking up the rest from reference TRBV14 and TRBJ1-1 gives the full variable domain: EAGVTQFPSHSVIEKGQTVTLRCDPISGHDNLYWYRRVMGKEIKFLLHFVKESKQDESGMPNNRFLAERTGGTYSTLKVQPAELEDSGVYFCASSLWRDTEAFFGQGTRLTVV.

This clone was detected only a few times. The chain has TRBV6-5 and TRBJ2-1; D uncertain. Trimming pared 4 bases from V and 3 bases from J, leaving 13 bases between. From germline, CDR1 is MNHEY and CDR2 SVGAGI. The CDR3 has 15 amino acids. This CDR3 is CASSLQSSYYNEQFF. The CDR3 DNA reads TGTGCCAGCAGTTTGCAGTCTTCTTACTACAATGAGCAGTTCTTC.

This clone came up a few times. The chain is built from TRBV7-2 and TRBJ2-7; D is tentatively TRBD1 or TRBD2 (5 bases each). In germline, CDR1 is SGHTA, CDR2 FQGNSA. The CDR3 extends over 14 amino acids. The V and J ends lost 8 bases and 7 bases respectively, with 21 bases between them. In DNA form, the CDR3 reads TGTGCCAGCGGGGCCGGTACGGGGCTGGGGGAGCAGTACTTC. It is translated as CASGAGTGLGEQYF. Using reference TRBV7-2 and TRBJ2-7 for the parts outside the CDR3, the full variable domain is GAGVSQSPSNKVTEKGKDVELRCDPISGHTALYWYRQSLGQGLEFLIYFQGNSAPDKSGLPSDRFSAERTGGSVSTLTIQRTQQEDSAVYLCASGAGTGLGEQYFGPGTRLTVT.

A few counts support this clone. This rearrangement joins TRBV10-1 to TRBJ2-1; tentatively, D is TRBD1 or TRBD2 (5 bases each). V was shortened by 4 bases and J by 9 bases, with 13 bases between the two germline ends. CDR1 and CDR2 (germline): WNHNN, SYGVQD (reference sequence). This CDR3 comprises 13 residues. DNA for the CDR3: TGCGCCAGCAGTGCGAGCGGTCAGGGTGAGCAGTTCTTC. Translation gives CASSASGQGEQFF.

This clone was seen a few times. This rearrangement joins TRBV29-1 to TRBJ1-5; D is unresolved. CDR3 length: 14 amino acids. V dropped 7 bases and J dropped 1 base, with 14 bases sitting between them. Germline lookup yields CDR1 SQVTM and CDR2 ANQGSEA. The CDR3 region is CSAGTGSSNQPQHF. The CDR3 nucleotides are TGCAGCGCTGGTACGGGGTCCAGCAATCAGCCCCAGCATTTT.

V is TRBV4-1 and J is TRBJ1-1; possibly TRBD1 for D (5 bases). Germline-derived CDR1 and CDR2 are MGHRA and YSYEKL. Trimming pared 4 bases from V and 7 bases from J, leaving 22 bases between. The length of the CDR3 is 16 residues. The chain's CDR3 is CASSPVGGWEFSEAFF. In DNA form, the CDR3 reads TGCGCCAGCAGCCCCGTTGGGGGATGGGAGTTTAGTGAAGCTTTCTTT.

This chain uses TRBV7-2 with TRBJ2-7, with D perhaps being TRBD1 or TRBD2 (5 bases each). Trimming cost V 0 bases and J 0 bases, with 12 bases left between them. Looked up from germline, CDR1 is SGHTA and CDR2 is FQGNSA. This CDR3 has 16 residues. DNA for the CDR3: TGTGCCAGCAGCTTAGCGGGGACGGGCTCCTCCTACGAGCAGTACTTC. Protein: CASSLAGTGSSYEQYF.

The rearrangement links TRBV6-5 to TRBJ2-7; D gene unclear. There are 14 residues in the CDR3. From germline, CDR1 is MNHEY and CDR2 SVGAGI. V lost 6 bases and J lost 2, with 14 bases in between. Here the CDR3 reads CASRAGPGPYEQYF. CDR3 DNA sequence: TGTGCCAGCAGAGCTGGACCAGGCCCCTACGAGCAGTACTTC.

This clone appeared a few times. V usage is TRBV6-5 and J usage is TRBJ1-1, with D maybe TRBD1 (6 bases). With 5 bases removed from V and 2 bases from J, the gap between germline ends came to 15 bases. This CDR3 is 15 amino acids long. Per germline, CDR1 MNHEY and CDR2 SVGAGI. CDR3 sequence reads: CASSTFQGINTEAFF. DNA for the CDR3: TGTGCCAGCAGTACATTTCAGGGGATCAACACTGAAGCTTTCTTT.

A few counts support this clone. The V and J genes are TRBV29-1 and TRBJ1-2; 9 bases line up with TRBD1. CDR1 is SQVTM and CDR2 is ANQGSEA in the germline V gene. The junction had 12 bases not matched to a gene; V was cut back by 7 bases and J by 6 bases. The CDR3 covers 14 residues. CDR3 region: CSAAGTGFKNGYTF. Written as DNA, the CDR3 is TGCAGCGCGGCCGGGACAGGGTTCAAGAATGGCTACACCTTC.